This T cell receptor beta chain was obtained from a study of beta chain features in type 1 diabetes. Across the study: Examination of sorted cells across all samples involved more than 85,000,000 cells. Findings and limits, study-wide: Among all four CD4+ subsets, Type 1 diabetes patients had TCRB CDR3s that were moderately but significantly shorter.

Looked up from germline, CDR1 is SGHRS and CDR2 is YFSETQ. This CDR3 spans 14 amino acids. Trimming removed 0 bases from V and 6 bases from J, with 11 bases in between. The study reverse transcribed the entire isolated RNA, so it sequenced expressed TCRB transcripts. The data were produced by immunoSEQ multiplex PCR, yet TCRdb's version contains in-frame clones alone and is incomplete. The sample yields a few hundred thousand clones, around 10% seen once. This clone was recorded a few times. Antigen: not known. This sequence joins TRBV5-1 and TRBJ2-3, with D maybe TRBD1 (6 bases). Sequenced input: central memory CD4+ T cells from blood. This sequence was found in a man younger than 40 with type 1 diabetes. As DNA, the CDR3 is TGCGCCAGCAGCTTGGGGTATACAGGGGATACGCAGTATTTT. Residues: CASSLGYTGDTQYF.